The 23 T cell receptor beta chains given below trace back to one sample, sequenced in a study of blood T cell repertoires in COVID-19. Profiling relied on immunoSEQ multiplex PCR, and the TCRdb table lists in-frame clones only, not all of them. The table records 200,000 to 250,000 clones, 65% to 90% of them present only once. The specimen was PBMCs or T cells enriched from blood (not recorded which). The receptors derive from a woman aged 50 to 60 with acute COVID-19.

The chain has TRBV6-5 and TRBJ1-2; TRBD1 aligns across 10 bases. After removal of 6 bases from V and 6 bases from J, the junction contained 7 bases not matched to a gene. The CDR3 extends over 14 amino acids. The V gene's germline CDR1 is MNHEY and CDR2 SVGAGI. Here the CDR3 DNA reads TGTGCCAGCAGAAACATGGACAGGGGGAATGGCTACACCTTC. Residues: CASRNMDRGNGYTF.

The chain has TRBV18 and TRBJ2-1; 7 nucleotides agree with TRBD2. CDR3 length: 14 amino acids. After removal of 2 bases from V and 9 bases from J, the junction contained 7 bases not matched to a gene. Germline V gives CDR1 KGHSH, CDR2 LQKENI. The CDR3 reads CASSPGRGSGEQFF. Here the CDR3 DNA reads TGTGCCAGCTCACCAGGGAGGGGCTCCGGTGAGCAGTTCTTC.

The V call is TRBV7-2, the J call TRBJ2-3, with D tentatively TRBD1 (5 bases). Looked up from germline, CDR1 is SGHTA and CDR2 is FQGNSA. V was cut by 5 bases and J by 2 bases, with 14 bases left in between. The CDR3 is 15 residues long. Written as DNA, the CDR3 is TGTGCCAGCAGCCCCCGACAGAGGTCCACAGATACGCAGTATTTT. This codes for CASSPRQRSTDTQYF.

DNA for the CDR3: TGTGCCAGCAGCCCCCATGGGCCAGGGGCCAACGTCCTGACTTTC. Translating it yields CASSPHGPGANVLTF. V gene TRBV7-2 combines with J gene TRBJ2-6; D call uncertain. Looked up from germline, CDR1 is SGHTA and CDR2 is FQGNSA. V was shortened by 5 bases and J by 4 bases, with 12 bases between the two germline ends. The CDR3 runs 15 residues.

This clone appeared a single time. The rearrangement joins TRBV5-1 to TRBJ2-1; perhaps TRBD2 as D (6 bases). Germline V gene data show CDR1 as SGHRS and CDR2 as YFSETQ. V was clipped by 2 bases and J by 0 bases, with 9 bases between them. This CDR3 contains 15 residues. This CDR3 reads CASSFGSGSYNEQFF. The CDR3 coding sequence is TGCGCCAGCAGCTTTGGTAGCGGCTCCTACAATGAGCAGTTCTTC.

The rearrangement uses TRBV5-1 and TRBJ2-1, with 16 positions matching TRBD2. The CDR3 is 18 residues long. The germline V gene encodes CDR1 SGHRS and CDR2 YFSETQ. Unmatched junction bases numbered 5, after V lost 4 bases and J lost 1 base. Here the CDR3 DNA reads TGCGCCAGCAGCACGGGACTAGCGGGAGGGGGGTCCTACAATGAGCAGTTCTTC. It encodes CASSTGLAGGGSYNEQFF.

This clone has only a few counts. This chain joins TRBV18 and TRBJ1-6; no clear D gene. There are 15 residues in the CDR3. Germline values: CDR1 KGHSH, CDR2 LQKENI. V was trimmed by 2 bases and J by 5 bases, leaving 10 bases between them. DNA of the CDR3: TGTGCCAGCTCACCAAGTGTCGAGCATAATTCACCCCTCCACTTT. Encoded protein: CASSPSVEHNSPLHF. The full variable domain, with the rest looked up from reference TRBV18 and TRBJ1-6, is NAGVMQNPRHLVRRRGQEARLRCSPMKGHSHVYWYRQLPEEGLKFMVYLQKENIIDESGMPKERFSAEFPKEGPSILRIQQVVRGDSAAYFCASSPSVEHNSPLHFGNGTRLTVT.

This clone was picked up a small number of times. J is TRBJ2-3 and V is TRBV5-1, with 11 bases lining up with TRBD2. CDR3 length: 15 amino acids. Germline loops: CDR1 SGHRS, CDR2 YFSETQ. V lost 2 bases and J lost 6; bases outside the gene matches: 5. The CDR3 sequence: CASSFTLAGGDTQYF. Written as DNA, the CDR3 is TGCGCCAGCAGCTTTACATTAGCGGGAGGGGATACGCAGTATTTT.

This clone appeared a few times. V usage is TRBV6-2 or TRBV6-3 and J usage is TRBJ2-4, with 9 bases that match TRBD1. After removal of 5 bases from V and 6 bases from J, the junction contained 8 bases not matched to a gene. The germline gives CDR1 MNHEY, CDR2 SVGEGT. This CDR3 region has 15 residues. The CDR3, as DNA: TGTGCCAGCAGTAAGAACAGGGGGCCGGTAAACATTCAGTACTTC. It yields the protein CASSKNRGPVNIQYF.

This clone occurred a few times. In DNA, the CDR3 is TGTGCCAGCAGCTTGGAGGGGCCCTCCTACGAGCAGTACTTC. Encoded protein: CASSLEGPSYEQYF. J is TRBJ2-7 and V is TRBV5-5, with a tentative D call TRBD1 (5 bases). In germline, CDR1 is SGHKS, CDR2 YYEKEE (reference sequence). V was trimmed by 0 bases and J by 0 bases, leaving 7 bases between them. The length of the CDR3 is 14 residues. The full variable domain, with the rest looked up from reference TRBV5-5 and TRBJ2-7, is DAGVTQSPTHLIKTRGQQVTLRCSPISGHKSVSWYQQVLGQGPQFIFQYYEKEERGRGNFPDRFSARQFPNYSSELNVNALLLGDSALYLCASSLEGPSYEQYFGPGTRLTVT.

V gene TRBV28 combines with J gene TRBJ2-7; 11 bases line up with TRBD2. Germline trimming cut 6 bases from V and 5 bases from J; bases unmatched to any gene: 6. The CDR3 is made up of 14 amino acids. CDR1 is MDHEN and CDR2 is SYDVKM in the germline V gene. The CDR3 region is CASRPRLAGNEQYF. In nucleotides, the CDR3 is TGTGCCAGCAGGCCGAGACTAGCGGGGAACGAGCAGTACTTC.

This sequence joins TRBV5-4 and TRBJ2-3, with TRBD2 matching over 7 bases. The CDR3 totals 14 residues. V gave up 1 base and J gave up 1 base; unmatched junction bases: 0. Germline CDR1 and CDR2: SGHNT and YYREEE (reference sequence). DNA for the CDR3: TGTGCCAGCAGCTTGACTAGCGGCACAGATACGCAGTATTTT. Its translation is CASSLTSGTDTQYF.

This sequence joins TRBV6-5 and TRBJ2-1, with 9 bases fitting TRBD2. Germline assignment: CDR1 MNHEY and CDR2 SVGAGI. The V and J ends lost 8 bases and 14 bases, in that order; junction bases with no gene match: 10. The CDR3 covers 12 residues. The CDR3 DNA reads TGTGCCAGCGCGCATAGCGGGGGCCAAGAGTTCTTC. Protein sequence: CASAHSGGQEFF.

The V gene is TRBV19, the J gene TRBJ2-6; perhaps TRBD1 as D (6 bases). The CDR3 is 14 amino acids. Germline V gene lookup returns CDR1 LNHDA and CDR2 SQIVND (reference sequence). V was clipped by 8 bases and J by 0 bases, with 8 bases between them. The CDR3 region has the DNA TGTGCCAGTCACAGGGCCTCTGGGGCCAACGTCCTGACTTTC. It translates to CASHRASGANVLTF. Full variable domain (rest looked up from reference TRBV19 and TRBJ2-6): DGGITQSPKYLFRKEGQNVTLSCEQNLNHDAMYWYRQDPGQGLRLIYYSQIVNDFQKGDIAEGYSVSREKKESFPLTVTSAQKNPTAFYLCASHRASGANVLTFGAGSRLTVL.

A few counts support this clone. The chain is built from TRBV15 and TRBJ2-5, with TRBD1 matching over 8 bases. J was trimmed by 2 bases and V by 3 bases; bases with no gene match: 8. Germline V gene data show CDR1 as LNHNV and CDR2 as YYDKDF (reference sequence). This CDR3 region has 16 residues. CDR3 nucleotides: TGTGCCACCAGCAGGAAGACAGGGGCAGGTCAAGAGACCCAGTACTTC. Translation gives CATSRKTGAGQETQYF.

This clone was found once. The gene calls are TRBV7-2 and TRBJ1-6; D is possibly TRBD1 (6 bases). Trimming removed 7 bases at V and 9 bases at J, with 13 bases between. From germline, CDR1 is SGHTA and CDR2 FQGNSA. CDR3 length: 13 residues. The CDR3 DNA reads TGTGCCAGCACCCTATGGGGGCTTTCACCCCTCCACTTT. This gives the protein CASTLWGLSPLHF.

This clone was counted ten times or more. The chain uses TRBV24-1 and TRBJ2-7; 8 bases align to TRBD1. Germline assignment: CDR1 KGHDR and CDR2 SFDVKD. V lost 2 bases to trimming and J lost 4 bases; unmatched junction nucleotides: 6. This CDR3 has 15 residues. In DNA, the CDR3 is TGTGCCACCAGTGATTCGGGCAGGGGGCGATACGAGCAGTACTTC. The encoded protein is CATSDSGRGRYEQYF.

This clone was seen a few times. J is TRBJ1-4 and V is TRBV7-9; D is possibly TRBD1 (6 bases). From germline, CDR1 is SEHNR and CDR2 FQNEAQ (reference sequence). This CDR3 comprises 15 residues. Deletions cut 7 bases from V and 8 bases from J, with 20 bases between. CDR3 sequence: CASTPLRGAGEKLFF. The CDR3 DNA sequence: TGTGCCAGCACCCCCTTGCGGGGGGCAGGGGAAAAACTGTTTTTT.

This rearrangement joins TRBV5-4 to TRBJ2-3, with D perhaps TRBD2 (6 bases). V lost 0 bases and J 0 bases, leaving 8 bases between the germline ends. Germline V gives CDR1 SGHNT, CDR2 YYREEE (reference sequence). This CDR3 has 15 residues. CDR3 protein: CASSLAGTSTDTQYF. The CDR3 DNA is TGTGCCAGCAGCTTGGCGGGGACTAGCACAGATACGCAGTATTTT.

The V and J genes are TRBV5-1 and TRBJ2-1; D may be TRBD2 (5 bases). The CDR3 is made up of 12 amino acids. The germline gives CDR1 SGHRS, CDR2 YFSETQ. Trimming shortened V by 1 base and J by 7 bases, and 6 bases separated the two germline ends. Here the CDR3 reads CASSLTGNEQFF. The CDR3 coding sequence is TGCGCCAGCAGCTTGACGGGGAATGAGCAGTTCTTC. Full variable domain (outside the CDR3, taken from reference TRBV5-1 and TRBJ2-1): KAGVTQTPRYLIKTRGQQVTLSCSPISGHRSVSWYQQTPGQGLQFLFEYFSETQRNKGNFPGRFSGRQFSNSRSEMNVSTLELGDSALYLCASSLTGNEQFFGPGTRLTVL.

This clone was seen only once. The gene calls are TRBV29-1 and TRBJ1-1; weak D call: TRBD1 (6 bases). CDR3 length equals 16 residues. The germline V gene has CDR1 SQVTM and CDR2 ANQGSEA. Trimming removed 0 bases from V and 3 bases from J, with 17 bases in between. CDR3 residues: CSVEDLGAILDTEAFF. DNA of the CDR3: TGCAGCGTTGAAGATCTGGGGGCGATTCTCGACACTGAAGCTTTCTTT.

This clone has more than one count but fewer than ten. This sequence joins TRBV19 and TRBJ2-1; D ambiguous. Trimming removed 0 bases from V and 0 bases from J, with 6 bases in between. The CDR3 runs 15 residues. Per the germline V gene, CDR1 is LNHDA and CDR2 is SQIVND (reference sequence). The CDR3 is CASSIDRSSYNEQFF. Written as DNA, the CDR3 is TGTGCCAGTAGTATAGATAGGAGCTCCTACAATGAGCAGTTCTTC.

The chain uses TRBV6-5 and TRBJ1-6; 7 bases agree with TRBD1. V shed 6 bases and J 13 bases; nucleotides not matched to a gene: 12. The CDR3 spans 14 residues. The germline gives CDR1 MNHEY, CDR2 SVGAGI. The CDR3 is CASSPTGVVSPLHF. The CDR3 coding sequence is TGTGCCAGCAGCCCAACAGGGGTAGTTTCCCCCCTCCACTTT.